These 4 T cell receptor beta chains were sequenced from one sample in a study of blood T cell repertoires in COVID-19 (dated by TCRdb to the early 2020s). The library was prepared using the immunoSEQ multiplex PCR assay. Here the immuneACCESS table is served through TCRdb, limited to in-frame sequences with V and J called. Missing clones are a known gap in these copies; in checked studies unresolved V genes cover under half, and the rest lacks a known reason. The sample table contains 130,000 to 150,000 clones; only one count was recorded for around 87% of them. The ten largest clones capture 4% of the sample. The specimen was PBMCs or T cells enriched from blood (not recorded which). These TCRs come from a woman aged 35 to 49 who had been exposed to COVID-19.

This clone occurred a few times. This rearrangement joins TRBV28 to TRBJ2-7, with 9 bases that match TRBD1. V gave up 6 bases and J gave up 7 bases; unmatched junction bases: 10. The CDR3 runs 14 residues. CDR1 is MDHEN and CDR2 is SYDVKM in the germline V gene. CDR3 in DNA: TGTGCCAGCAGACAACCGGGACAGGGAGGGGAGCAGTACTTC. Amino acids: CASRQPGQGGEQYF.

V gene TRBV29-1 combines with J gene TRBJ2-6; 9 bases match TRBD1. The CDR3 covers 16 residues. Looked up from germline, CDR1 is SQVTM and CDR2 is ANQGSEA. Trimming at V came to 7 bases and at J to 0 bases, leaving 7 bases not matched to a gene. CDR3 protein: CSGATGGSSGANVLTF. CDR3 nucleotide sequence: TGCAGCGGTGCGACAGGGGGGTCCTCTGGGGCCAACGTCCTGACTTTC.

V gene TRBV28 combines with J gene TRBJ2-7, with D possibly being TRBD1 (6 bases). Looked up from germline, CDR1 is MDHEN and CDR2 is SYDVKM. The CDR3 runs to 14 residues. Trimming cost V 5 bases and J 1 base, with 12 bases left between them. The CDR3 region has the DNA TGTGCCAGCAGTCCCTCCGGGACATCCTACGAGCAGTACTTC. It specifies CASSPSGTSYEQYF.

This chain connects TRBV7-2 to TRBJ1-5; D is perhaps TRBD1 (5 bases). Per germline, CDR1 SGHTA and CDR2 FQGNSA. The CDR3 sequence is 14 residues long. V was pared by 5 bases and J by 3 bases, with 11 bases between. CDR3 DNA: TGTGCCAGCAGCCCTGACAGTTTCAATCAGCCCCAGCATTTT. This gives the protein CASSPDSFNQPQHF.